These 10 T cell receptor beta chains were all obtained from the same sample, sequenced in a study of blood T cell repertoires in COVID-19. Assay used: immunoSEQ multiplex PCR; TCRdb lists only in-frame clones, some missing. The sample contains about 170,000 clones, about 85% of which appear only once. Material: peripheral blood. These receptors all come from a man between 60 and 75 years old with acute or convalescent COVID-19.

The chain has TRBV11-3 and TRBJ2-3; 8 bases agree with TRBD1. The V and J ends lost 5 bases and 2 bases, in that order; junction bases with no gene match: 6. The CDR3 loop spans 15 amino acids. Germline assignment: CDR1 SGHNT and CDR2 YENEEA. CDR3 loop: CASSLRTGYTDTQYF. The CDR3 DNA is TGTGCCAGCAGCCTTAGGACAGGGTACACAGATACGCAGTATTTT.

The chain carries TRBV5-6 and TRBJ1-5, with TRBD1 matching 7 bases. The germline V gene encodes CDR1 SGHDT and CDR2 YYEEEE. The CDR3 runs 15 residues. J gave up 5 bases and V 4 bases, and 9 bases lay outside the gene matches. In DNA, the CDR3 is TGTGCCAGCAGCCTTACGGGGGACAGTTATCAGCCCCAGCATTTT. Translation: CASSLTGDSYQPQHF.

The chain employs TRBV19 and TRBJ2-1; 8 bases match TRBD2. CDR1 is LNHDA and CDR2 is SQIVND in the germline V gene (reference sequence). V lost 5 bases and J lost 0; bases outside the gene matches: 12. CDR3 size: 18 residues. CDR3 coding DNA: TGTGCCAGTAGTCAACGAGGTTTTAGCGGGAACTCCTACAATGAGCAGTTCTTC. Translating gives CASSQRGFSGNSYNEQFF.

The genes are TRBV27 and TRBJ2-5; 8 positions agree with TRBD2. CDR3 length equals 14 residues. Germline CDR1 MNHEY, CDR2 SMNVEV (reference sequence). J was trimmed by 5 bases and V by 5 bases; bases with no gene match: 7. This chain's CDR3 is CASSVLAGSETQYF. The CDR3 nucleotides read TGTGCCAGCAGTGTTTTAGCGGGGTCGGAGACCCAGTACTTC.

The V call is TRBV6-1, the J call TRBJ2-1, with TRBD1 matching over 11 bases. The CDR3 sequence is 16 residues long. J gave up 3 bases and V 1 base, and 2 bases lay outside the gene matches. Germline values: CDR1 MNHNS, CDR2 SASEGT. The CDR3 here is CASSEVGQGGYNEQFF. The CDR3 coding sequence is TGTGCCAGCAGTGAAGTGGGACAGGGGGGCTACAATGAGCAGTTCTTC.

In its sample, this clone was seen once. V gene TRBV6-5 combines with J gene TRBJ1-2; unclear D gene. The CDR3 is 14 amino acids. Germline lookup yields CDR1 MNHEY and CDR2 SVGAGI. The V gene lost 6 bases and the J gene lost 0 bases, with 11 bases spanning the gap. The CDR3 DNA is TGTGCCAGCAGATTGCGGTCGGCTAACTATGGCTACACCTTC. Encoded protein: CASRLRSANYGYTF.

The CDR3 coding sequence is TGTGCCAGCAGTACCCGAAAGGGAGGGGCTGGGGCTGAAGCTTTCTTT. It yields the protein CASSTRKGGAGAEAFF. The J gene is TRBJ1-1, the V gene TRBV6-2 or TRBV6-3; D possibly corresponds to TRBD1 (5 bases). From germline, CDR1 is MNHEY and CDR2 SVGEGT. The CDR3 length is 16 residues. Trimming stripped 5 bases from V and 6 bases from J, with 22 bases between.

The rearrangement joins TRBV24-1 to TRBJ1-3, with a weak D call TRBD1 (6 bases). The ends were cut back, 5 bases at V and 2 bases at J, with 18 bases in the middle. The CDR3 is 17 amino acids. Germline-derived CDR1 and CDR2 are KGHDR and SFDVKD. CDR3 sequence (DNA): TGTGCCACCAGTGGGGAACAGGGTTTAATAGCTGGAAACACCATATATTTT. Protein sequence: CATSGEQGLIAGNTIYF.

This clone was seen a single time. J is TRBJ1-4 and V is TRBV12-3 or TRBV12-4, with a weak D call TRBD1 (5 bases). The V end lost 0 bases, the J end lost 12 bases, and 8 bases lay between the germline ends. This CDR3 contains 12 residues. For the CDR3, the DNA is TGTGCCAGCAGTTTAGCGTGGACACAACTGTTTTTT. Residues: CASSLAWTQLFF.

Here the CDR3 DNA reads TGCGCCAGCAGCCAAAGAGGGAGCGAAAAACTGTTTTTT. It translates to CASSQRGSEKLFF. The chain recombines TRBV5-1 with TRBJ1-4; no reliable D call. The CDR3 has 13 residues. Germline CDR1 SGHRS, CDR2 YFSETQ. V gave up 4 bases and J gave up 8 bases, with 12 bases separating them.